Listed below are T cell receptor beta chains from one sample, sequenced in a study of read filtering for tumor transcriptome and immune sequencing. MiXCR was run by TCRdb on the reads, yielding one entry per CDR3 protein. The profile shows about 24,000 distinct CDR3 sequences, approximately 23% of them singletons. Sequenced material: a population of CD138-negative cells sorted from bone marrow. Receptors were obtained from a donor at least 40 years old with multiple myeloma. Each CDR3 is given with its conserved first and last residue. Fields, in order: CDR3 DNA, CDR3 protein, J gene, clone size, V gene, D gene. A D gene is named only where the DNA matches it firmly. Clone size is given for some rows only: seen once, a few or many times, or a class if the clone is expanded.

TGCAGTGCTTCCGACAGGGTTCTGGACGAGCAGTACTTC,CSASDRVLDEQYF,TRBJ2-7,many,TRBV20-1,TRBD1
TGTGCCATCACGGCGCAGGGCGGGGACGAGCAGTACTTC,CAITAQGGDEQYF,TRBJ2-7,NA,TRBV10-3,NA
TGTGCCAGCAGCCCCGAACAGGGACCAGACACAGATACGCAGTATTTT,CASSPEQGPDTDTQYF,TRBJ2-3,many,TRBV3-1,NA
TGCGCCAGCAGCCAGGACAGGGCAAGGACAGATACGCAGTATTTT,CASSQDRARTDTQYF,TRBJ2-3,few,TRBV5-1,TRBD1
TGTGCCAGCAGTTACTCCCTGGCCGGGACAGGGAGCCACAATGAGCAGTTCTTC,CASSYSLAGTGSHNEQFF,TRBJ2-1,NA,TRBV6-5,TRBD1
TGTGCCAGCAGCTTAGATGGACACACAGATACGCAGTATTTT,CASSLDGHTDTQYF,TRBJ2-3,NA,TRBV7-9,NA
TGTGCCAGCAGTCAAAAGTCCCTGGATCGGGGGATCACAGATACGCAGTATTTT,CASSQKSLDRGITDTQYF,TRBJ2-3,many,TRBV7-9,NA
TGTGCCAGCATTAGCCAAGAGACCCAGTACTTC,CASISQETQYF,TRBJ2-5,NA,TRBV28,NA
TGCGCCAGCAGCTTGGTCGGTTATGGCACAGGTACGCAGTATTTT,CASSLVGYGTGTQYF,TRBJ2-3,NA,TRBV5-1,NA
TGTGCCAGTAGTATAAATAGTGGTTGGGCCAACGTCCTGACTTTC,CASSINSGWANVLTF,TRBJ2-6,few,TRBV19,NA
TGTGCCAGCAGTTACGAGGGGGCAGGGGGCCTCGGCTACACCTTC,CASSYEGAGGLGYTF,TRBJ1-2,NA,TRBV6-6,TRBD1
TGTGCCAGCAGCCATGTAGGGGGGAAGGATACGCAGTATTTT,CASSHVGGKDTQYF,TRBJ2-3,few,TRBV7-9,NA
TGTGCCAGCAGTGATTCCCAGACCCTCTACGCAGATACGCAGTATTTT,CASSDSQTLYADTQYF,TRBJ2-3,many,TRBV2,NA